This record looks at one T cell receptor beta chain sequence and its context. The target antigen is unknown. The sample is drawn from a study of shared clonotypes between healthy human individuals. Each sorted subset replicate got 200 ng genomic DNA, about 33,000 genomes. The table came from immunoSEQ multiplex PCR; TCRdb's copy has only in-frame clones and leaves some out. The table shows 600,000 or so clones, with roughly 98% occurring only once. Cells designated naive CD8 were CD45RO-negative and were positively selected for CCR7, with terminally differentiated effector memory CD45RA+ cells excluded. Points from the study as a whole: The authors expected sequencing depth to affect clonotype sharing among donors. Among a handful of donors, roughly 5.5% of naive CD4 clonotypes were found in common. Non-shared clonotypes had lower generation probabilities than clonotypes shared by all four sorted-subset donors.

Specimen: naive CD8+ T cells sorted from blood. The receptor was derived from a man younger than 45 in good health.

The CDR3, as DNA: TGTGCCAGCAGCTTAGCGGAGCACGAAGGATACGAGCAGTACTTC. This translates into CASSLAEHEGYEQYF. The chain links TRBV7-9 to TRBJ2-7; unclear D gene. The CDR3 is 15 amino acids. Deletions cut 0 bases from V and 4 bases from J, with 13 bases between. CDR1 SEHNR and CDR2 FQNEAQ come from the germline V gene (reference sequence). The full variable domain, rest sourced from reference TRBV7-9 and TRBJ2-7, is DTGVSQNPRHKITKRGQNVTFRCDPISEHNRLYWYRQTLGQGPEFLTYFQNEAQLEKSRLLSDRFSAERPKGSFSTLEIQRTEQGDSAMYLCASSLAEHEGYEQYFGPGTRLTVT.